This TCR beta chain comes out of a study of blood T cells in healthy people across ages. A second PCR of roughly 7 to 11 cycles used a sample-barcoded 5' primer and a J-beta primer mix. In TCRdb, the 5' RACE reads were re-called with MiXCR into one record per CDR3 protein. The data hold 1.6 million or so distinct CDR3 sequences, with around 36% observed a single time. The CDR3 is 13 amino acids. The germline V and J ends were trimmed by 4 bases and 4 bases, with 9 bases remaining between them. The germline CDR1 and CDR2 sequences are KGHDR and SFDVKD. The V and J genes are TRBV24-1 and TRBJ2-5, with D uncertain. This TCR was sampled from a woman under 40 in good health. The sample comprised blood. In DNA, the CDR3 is TGTGCCACCAGTGAAGGAGCTTTAGAGACCCAGTACTTC. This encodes CATSEGALETQYF.